Detailed here is one T cell receptor (beta chain). Antigen: not known. Germline values: CDR1 MGHDK, CDR2 SYGVNS. The germline V and J ends were trimmed by 5 bases and 1 base, with 8 bases remaining between them. The CDR3 runs to 13 residues. The repertoire was sequenced with immunoSEQ multiplex PCR; TCRdb's copy has only in-frame clones and lacks some. The sample lists under 200,000 clones, 80% to 95% occurring once. The sample originates from a study of T cell responses to AZD1222 COVID-19 vaccine. Overall study results and limits: Increases in Spike-specific TCR breadth and depth were seen after two AZD1222 doses. Spike was spanned by vaccine-associated CD4 TCRs, with dominance at 160-218 and 743-854.

The starting material was peripheral blood, obtained on day 0 of AZD1222 vaccination. The chain links TRBV25-1 to TRBJ1-1; no firm D call. This TCR was recovered from an adult in good health. The CDR3 region is CASSHDRNTEAFF. The CDR3 DNA reads TGTGCCAGCAGTCATGACCGGAACACTGAAGCTTTCTTT.